A selection of T cell receptor beta chains follows, all from one sample in a study of vaccination effects on CD4 cells after COVID-19. Measured with immunoSEQ multiplex PCR; TCRdb has only the in-frame clones, and not every one. The data show approximately 30,000 clones, about 70% seen once. Their target antigens are unknown. The sample in question was CD4+ T cells from PBMCs cultured with SARS-CoV-2 spike peptides, obtained before COVID-19 vaccination. The receptors here all came from a human donor who received a COVID-19 vaccine. Each CDR3 is given with its conserved first and last residue. The D gene is left open where the match is weak. Clone size is shown for a subset of rows, as once, few, many or a class of expanded clone.

d_call: .
v_call: TRBV10-2
clone_size: .
j_call: TRBJ2-5
cdr3_nt: TGCGCCAGCAGCCATATCGGGACAATCGGGTACCAAGAGACCCAGTACTTC
cdr3_aa: CASSHIGTIGYQETQYF

d_call: .
v_call: TRBV28
clone_size: .
j_call: TRBJ2-7
cdr3_nt: TGTGCCAGCAGTTTGGGTTACGAGCAGTACTTC
cdr3_aa: CASSLGYEQYF

d_call: .
v_call: TRBV5-1
clone_size: .
j_call: TRBJ2-3
cdr3_nt: TGCGCCAGCAGCTTGGGGGGGACCACAGATACGCAGTATTTT
cdr3_aa: CASSLGGTTDTQYF

d_call: TRBD2
v_call: TRBV29-1
clone_size: few
j_call: TRBJ2-3
cdr3_nt: TGCAGCGTGAGCGGGGTCGTCACAGATACGCAGTATTTT
cdr3_aa: CSVSGVVTDTQYF

d_call: .
v_call: TRBV5-1
clone_size: .
j_call: TRBJ2-7
cdr3_nt: TGCGCCAGCCATAAAGCGGACCCCCAGGACGAGCAGTACTTC
cdr3_aa: CASHKADPQDEQYF

d_call: TRBD1
v_call: TRBV24-1
clone_size: .
j_call: TRBJ2-7
cdr3_nt: TGTGCCACCAAATGTTGGGGACAGGGACGCTACGAGCAGTACTTC
cdr3_aa: CATKCWGQGRYEQYF

d_call: TRBD1
v_call: TRBV5-4
clone_size: few
j_call: TRBJ1-2
cdr3_nt: TGTGCCAGCAGTCAACGGGGACAGGGGAACTATGGCTACACCTTC
cdr3_aa: CASSQRGQGNYGYTF

d_call: TRBD1
v_call: TRBV11-2
clone_size: .
j_call: TRBJ1-5
cdr3_nt: TGTGCCAGCAGCTGGGGGACAGGGAGCAATCAGCCCCAGCATTTT
cdr3_aa: CASSWGTGSNQPQHF

d_call: TRBD1
v_call: TRBV5-4
clone_size: .
j_call: TRBJ1-6
cdr3_nt: TGTGCCAGCAGACGGGACAGGGAGAGTGTTTCACCCCTCCACTTT
cdr3_aa: CASRRDRESVSPLHF

d_call: .
v_call: TRBV3-1/TRBV3-2
clone_size: .
j_call: TRBJ2-3
cdr3_nt: TGTGCCAGCAGCCAAGCAATAGGACCAGATACGCAGTATTTT
cdr3_aa: CASSQAIGPDTQYF

d_call: TRBD1
v_call: TRBV6-5
clone_size: .
j_call: TRBJ1-1
cdr3_nt: TGTGCCAGCAGTTACCCCCGGCGGAACGGGACAGGGGTAGCTTTCTTT
cdr3_aa: CASSYPRRNGTGVAFF

d_call: TRBD2
v_call: TRBV3-1/TRBV3-2
clone_size: .
j_call: TRBJ2-3
cdr3_nt: TGTGCCAGCAGCCCCGGGACTAGATCAGATACGCAGTATTTT
cdr3_aa: CASSPGTRSDTQYF

d_call: TRBD1
v_call: TRBV7-2
clone_size: .
j_call: TRBJ2-3
cdr3_nt: TGTGCCAGCTCCGGACAGGTCACAGATACGCAGTATTTT
cdr3_aa: CASSGQVTDTQYF

d_call: TRBD2
v_call: TRBV5-1
clone_size: few
j_call: TRBJ2-5
cdr3_nt: TGCGCCAGCAGCTCCTTACCCCGGACTAGCGGGAGAAAAGAGACCCAGTACTTC
cdr3_aa: CASSSLPRTSGRKETQYF

d_call: .
v_call: TRBV30
clone_size: few
j_call: TRBJ1-1
cdr3_nt: TGTGCCTGGAGGCCACAGGGTTTTAGGCCTGAAGCTTTCTTT
cdr3_aa: CAWRPQGFRPEAFF

d_call: .
v_call: TRBV10-2
clone_size: once
j_call: TRBJ2-3
cdr3_nt: TGCGCCAGCAGTGTGGGGTCAGGGAGCACAGATACGCAGTATTTT
cdr3_aa: CASSVGSGSTDTQYF